These 15 T cell receptor beta chains share one sample of origin, sequenced in a study of shared clonotypes between healthy human individuals. Some clones are missing from TCRdb's copy, which holds only in-frame ones; the method was immunoSEQ multiplex PCR. The profile shows 2 million to 2.5 million clones, 90% to 97% of them singletons. Input material: naive CD4+ T cells sorted from blood. Subset meaning: CD45RA+ positively selected. These TCRs come from a young man in good health.

The chain links TRBV6-1 to TRBJ2-1, with a weak D call TRBD1 (5 bases). Germline CDR1 and CDR2: MNHNS and SASEGT. This CDR3 comprises 12 residues. With 6 bases removed from V and 4 bases from J, the gap between germline ends came to 7 bases. In DNA form, the CDR3 reads TGTGCCAGCAGAGACAGATACAATGAGCAGTTCTTC. It is translated as CASRDRYNEQFF.

The rearrangement uses TRBV28 and TRBJ1-2, with no clear D. Deletions cut 5 bases from V and 4 bases from J, with 11 bases between. There are 13 residues in the CDR3. Germline values: CDR1 MDHEN, CDR2 SYDVKM. The CDR3 region is CASSQGNTYGYTF. In DNA, the CDR3 is TGTGCCAGCAGTCAAGGGAACACCTATGGCTACACCTTC.

This clone was seen a single time. The chain uses TRBV7-8 and TRBJ1-2; D gene uncertain. The germline gives CDR1 SGHVS, CDR2 FQNEAQ. V was clipped by 1 base and J by 3 bases, with 6 bases between them. The CDR3 runs 13 residues. Here the CDR3 DNA reads TGTGCCAGCAGCTTAGAGACTGACTATGGCTACACCTTC. It is translated as CASSLETDYGYTF.

The chain is built from TRBV6-4 and TRBJ1-6; D is undetermined. The CDR3 is 13 amino acids. Per the germline V gene, CDR1 is MRHNA and CDR2 is SNTAGT. Between the trimmed V and J ends, which lost 4 bases and 8 bases, there was a span of 9 bases. The CDR3 sequence: CASSATSYSPLHF. In nucleotides, the CDR3 is TGTGCCAGCAGTGCCACCTCCTATTCACCCCTCCACTTT.

This sequence joins TRBV9 and TRBJ2-3; 9 positions agree with TRBD2. V lost 0 bases, J lost 2 bases, and 4 bases stayed unmatched. Germline CDR1 is SGDLS and CDR2 is YYNGEE. CDR3 length: 16 residues. The CDR3 DNA follows: TGTGCCAGCAGCGTAGGAACTAGCGGGCCCACAGATACGCAGTATTTT. Translation: CASSVGTSGPTDTQYF. The full variable domain, in which reference TRBV9 and TRBJ2-3 provide the parts outside the CDR3, is DSGVTQTPKHLITATGQRVTLRCSPRSGDLSVYWYQQSLDQGLQFLIQYYNGEERAKGNILERFSAQQFPDLHSELNLSSLELGDSALYFCASSVGTSGPTDTQYFGPGTRLTVL.

The gene calls are TRBV2 and TRBJ1-2; a weak D match, TRBD1 (5 bases). CDR3 length: 12 residues. Germline V gene lookup returns CDR1 SNHLY and CDR2 FYNNEI. V lost 7 bases to trimming and J lost 7 bases, with 13 bases between them. The CDR3 reads CASTFVQGGYTF. The CDR3 nucleotides are TGTGCCAGCACTTTCGTTCAGGGTGGCTACACCTTC.

The chain uses TRBV28 and TRBJ2-1, with a tentative D call TRBD1 (6 bases). The germline CDR1 and CDR2 sequences are MDHEN and SYDVKM. The V gene lost 2 bases and the J gene lost 6 bases, with 17 bases spanning the gap. The CDR3 spans 16 residues. CDR3 bases: TGTGCCAGCAGTTTAGGTCCGACAGGACGAGGCAATGAGCAGTTCTTC. Residues: CASSLGPTGRGNEQFF.

The rearrangement joins TRBV30 to TRBJ1-1; 7 bases fit TRBD1. Germline V gene lookup returns CDR1 GTSNPN and CDR2 SVGIG (reference sequence). The CDR3 runs 11 residues. Germline trimming cut 7 bases from V and 5 bases from J; bases unmatched to any gene: 4. The DNA for the CDR3 is TGTGCCTCTAGGGGGCAAACTGAAGCTTTCTTT. It encodes CASRGQTEAFF.

The V gene is TRBV28, the J gene TRBJ2-4, with TRBD1 identical over 8 bases. The CDR3 length is 14 residues. Germline loops: CDR1 MDHEN, CDR2 SYDVKM. The J segment lost 12 bases and the V segment lost 4 bases, leaving 11 bases of the junction unmatched. CDR3 nucleotides: TGTGCCAGCAGTTCAGGACAGGGTGGATGGGGTCAGTACTTC. Residues: CASSSGQGGWGQYF.

As to this clone: This same CDR3 is encoded by further DNA sequences in the sample. The genes are TRBV9 and TRBJ2-1, with a weak D call TRBD2 (6 bases). CDR3 size: 12 residues. Per the germline V gene, CDR1 is SGDLS and CDR2 is YYNGEE. The V end was cut by 0 bases, the J end by 8 bases, with 6 bases between. The CDR3 reads CASSVGGDEQFF. As DNA, the CDR3 is TGTGCCAGCAGCGTAGGGGGGGATGAGCAGTTCTTC.

With regard to this clone: Distinct nucleotide sequences in the sample also encode this CDR3. The chain joins TRBV7-9 to TRBJ1-1; 9 bases match TRBD1. The CDR3 has 14 amino acids. Germline CDR1 SEHNR, CDR2 FQNEAQ (reference sequence). Losses at the gene ends were 5 bases for V and 3 bases for J; bases not matched to a gene: 4. In DNA, the CDR3 is TGTGCCAGCAGCCCGGGACAGGGATACACTGAAGCTTTCTTT. It yields the protein CASSPGQGYTEAFF.

Comment on this clone: Within the sample, other DNA sequences also encode this same CDR3. The chain links TRBV5-1 to TRBJ2-5, with TRBD2 as a possible D gene (6 bases). Germline lookup yields CDR1 SGHRS and CDR2 YFSETQ. V was clipped by 0 bases and J by 2 bases, with 11 bases between them. The CDR3 consists of 15 residues. CDR3 in amino acids: CASSLGGGGQETQYF. The CDR3 DNA reads TGCGCCAGCAGCTTGGGGGGAGGCGGTCAAGAGACCCAGTACTTC.

Comments on this clone: Other nucleotide sequences in the sample specify the same CDR3. The chain links TRBV7-2 to TRBJ2-7, with unresolved D. The CDR3 is 11 amino acids. Trimming pared 1 base from V and 4 bases from J, leaving 2 bases between. Germline V gene lookup returns CDR1 SGHTA and CDR2 FQGNSA. CDR3 DNA sequence: TGTGCCAGCAGCTTAGTATACGAGCAGTACTTC. Translated: CASSLVYEQYF.

The rearrangement uses TRBV30 and TRBJ1-2; 7 nucleotides align to TRBD1. The CDR3 contains 19 residues. The V gene's germline CDR1 is GTSNPN and CDR2 SVGIG (reference sequence). The V and J ends lost 4 bases and 0 bases, in that order; junction bases with no gene match: 20. The CDR3 nucleotides are TGTGCCTGGAAGGGGGCCAGGGGGAAGCGATTAAAAGCTAACTATGGCTACACCTTC. It translates to CAWKGARGKRLKANYGYTF.

As regards this clone: Other DNA sequences in this sample translate to the same CDR3. The rearrangement links TRBV7-9 to TRBJ2-3; D gene uncertain. The CDR3 has 12 residues. The V end lost 5 bases, the J end lost 2 bases, and 5 bases lay between the germline ends. CDR1 SEHNR and CDR2 FQNEAQ come from the germline V gene (reference sequence). The CDR3 DNA is TGTGCCAGCAGCACCCTCACAGATACGCAGTATTTT. The encoded protein is CASSTLTDTQYF.